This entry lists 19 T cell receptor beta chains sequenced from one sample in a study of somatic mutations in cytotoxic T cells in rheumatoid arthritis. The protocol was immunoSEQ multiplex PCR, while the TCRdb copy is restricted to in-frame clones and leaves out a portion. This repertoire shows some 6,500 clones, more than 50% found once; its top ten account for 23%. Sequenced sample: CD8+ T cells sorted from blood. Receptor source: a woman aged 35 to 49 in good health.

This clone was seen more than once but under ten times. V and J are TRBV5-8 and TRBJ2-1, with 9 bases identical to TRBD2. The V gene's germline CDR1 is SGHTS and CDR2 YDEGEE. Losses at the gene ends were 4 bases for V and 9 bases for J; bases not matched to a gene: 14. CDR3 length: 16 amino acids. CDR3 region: CASSPGGLAGYGEQFF. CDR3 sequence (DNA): TGTGCCAGCAGCCCGGGGGGTCTAGCGGGATACGGTGAGCAGTTCTTC.

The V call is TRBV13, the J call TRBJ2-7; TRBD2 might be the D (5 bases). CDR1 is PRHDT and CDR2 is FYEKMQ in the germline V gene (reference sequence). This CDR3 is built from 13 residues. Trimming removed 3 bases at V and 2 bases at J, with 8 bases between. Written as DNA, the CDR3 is TGTGCCAGCAGCTTTAGCGAGACCTACGAGCAGTACTTC. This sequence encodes CASSFSETYEQYF.

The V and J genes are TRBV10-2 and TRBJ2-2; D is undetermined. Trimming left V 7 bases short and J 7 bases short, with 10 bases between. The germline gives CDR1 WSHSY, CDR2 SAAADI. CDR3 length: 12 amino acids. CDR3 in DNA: TGCGCCAGCAACCCATCAATCGGGGAGCTGTTTTTT. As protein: CASNPSIGELFF.

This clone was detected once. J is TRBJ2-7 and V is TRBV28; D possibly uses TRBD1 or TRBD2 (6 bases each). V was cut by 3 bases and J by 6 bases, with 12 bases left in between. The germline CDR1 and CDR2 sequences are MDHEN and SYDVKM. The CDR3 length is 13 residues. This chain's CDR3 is CASSFSSGAEQYF. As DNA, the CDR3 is TGTGCCAGCAGTTTTTCGTCGGGGGCCGAGCAGTACTTC.

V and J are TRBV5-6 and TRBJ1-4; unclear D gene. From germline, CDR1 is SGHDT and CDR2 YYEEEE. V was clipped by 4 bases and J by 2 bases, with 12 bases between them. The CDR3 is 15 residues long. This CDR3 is CASSVAGSTNEKLFF. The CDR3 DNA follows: TGTGCCAGCAGCGTGGCAGGATCCACTAATGAAAAACTGTTTTTT. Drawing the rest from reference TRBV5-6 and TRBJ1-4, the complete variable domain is DAGVTQSPTHLIKTRGQQVTLRCSPKSGHDTVSWYQQALGQGPQFIFQYYEEEERQRGNFPDRFSGHQFPNYSSELNVNALLLGDSALYLCASSVAGSTNEKLFFGSGTQLSVL.

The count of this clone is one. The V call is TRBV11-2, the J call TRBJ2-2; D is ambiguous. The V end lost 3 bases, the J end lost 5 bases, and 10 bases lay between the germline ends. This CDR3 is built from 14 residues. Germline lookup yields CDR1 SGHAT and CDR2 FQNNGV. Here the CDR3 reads CASSFDRSTGELFF. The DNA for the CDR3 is TGTGCCAGCAGCTTCGACCGGAGTACCGGGGAGCTGTTTTTT.

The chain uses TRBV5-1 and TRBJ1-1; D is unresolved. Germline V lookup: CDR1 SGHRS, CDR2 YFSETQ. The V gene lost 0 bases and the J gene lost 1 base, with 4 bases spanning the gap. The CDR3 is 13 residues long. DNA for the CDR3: TGCGCCAGCAGCTTGGCGGCGAACACTGAAGCTTTCTTT. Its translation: CASSLAANTEAFF.

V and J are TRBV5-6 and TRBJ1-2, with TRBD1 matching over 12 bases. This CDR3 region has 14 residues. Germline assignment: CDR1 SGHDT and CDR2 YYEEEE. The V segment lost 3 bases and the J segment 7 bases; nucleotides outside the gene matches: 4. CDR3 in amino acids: CASSSGQGASGYTF. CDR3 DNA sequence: TGTGCCAGCAGCTCGGGACAGGGGGCGAGTGGCTACACCTTC.

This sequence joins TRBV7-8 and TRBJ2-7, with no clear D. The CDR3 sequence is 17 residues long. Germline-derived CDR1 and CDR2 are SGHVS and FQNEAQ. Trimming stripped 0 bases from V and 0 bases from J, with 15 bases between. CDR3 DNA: TGTGCCAGCAGCTTAGCGGTAGGCCAGTCAAGCTCCTACGAGCAGTACTTC. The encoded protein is CASSLAVGQSSSYEQYF. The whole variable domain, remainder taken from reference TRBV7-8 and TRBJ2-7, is GAGVSQSPRYKVAKRGQDVALRCDPISGHVSLFWYQQALGQGPEFLTYFQNEAQLDKSGLPSDRFFAERPEGSVSTLKIQRTQQEDSAVYLCASSLAVGQSSSYEQYFGPGTRLTVT.

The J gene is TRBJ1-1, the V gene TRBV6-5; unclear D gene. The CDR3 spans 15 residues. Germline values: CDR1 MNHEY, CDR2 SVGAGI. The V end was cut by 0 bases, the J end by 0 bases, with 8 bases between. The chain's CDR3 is CASSYSQSMNTEAFF. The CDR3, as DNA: TGTGCCAGCAGTTACTCGCAGTCAATGAACACTGAAGCTTTCTTT.

The CDR3 DNA sequence: TGTGCCAGCAGCTTGCGGGAGAGGGTAGGAGAGCAGTACTTC. It specifies CASSLRERVGEQYF. This sequence joins TRBV5-4 and TRBJ2-7; possible D gene TRBD2, 6 bases. Germline lookup yields CDR1 SGHNT and CDR2 YYREEE (reference sequence). V was trimmed by 1 base and J by 7 bases, leaving 15 bases between them. CDR3 length equals 14 residues.

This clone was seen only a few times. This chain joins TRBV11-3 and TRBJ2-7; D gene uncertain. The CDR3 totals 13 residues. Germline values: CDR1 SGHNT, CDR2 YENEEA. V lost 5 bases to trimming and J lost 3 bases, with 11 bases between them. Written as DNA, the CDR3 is TGTGCCAGCAGCCTTGACCCTGGCTACGAGCAGTACTTC. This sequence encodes CASSLDPGYEQYF.

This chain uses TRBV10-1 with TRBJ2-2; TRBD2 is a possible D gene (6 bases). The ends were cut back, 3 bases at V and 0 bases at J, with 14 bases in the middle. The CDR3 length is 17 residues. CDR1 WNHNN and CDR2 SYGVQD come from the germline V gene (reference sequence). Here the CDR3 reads CASSDLAGTSNTGELFF. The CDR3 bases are TGCGCCAGCAGTGATTTGGCAGGGACTTCGAACACCGGGGAGCTGTTTTTT.

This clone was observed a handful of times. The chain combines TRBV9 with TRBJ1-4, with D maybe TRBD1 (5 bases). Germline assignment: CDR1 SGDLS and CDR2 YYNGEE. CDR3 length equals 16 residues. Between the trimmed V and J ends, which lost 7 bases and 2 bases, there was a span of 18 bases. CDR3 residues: CASGSGGEVTNEKLFF. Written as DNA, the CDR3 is TGTGCCAGCGGGTCAGGAGGGGAAGTGACTAATGAAAAACTGTTTTTT.

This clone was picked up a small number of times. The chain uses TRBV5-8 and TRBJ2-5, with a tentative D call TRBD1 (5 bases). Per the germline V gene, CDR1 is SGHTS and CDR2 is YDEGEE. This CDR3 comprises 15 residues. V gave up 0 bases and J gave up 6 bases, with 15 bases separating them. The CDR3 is CASSLAQTDVKTQYF. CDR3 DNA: TGTGCCAGCAGCTTGGCACAGACAGATGTGAAGACCCAGTACTTC.

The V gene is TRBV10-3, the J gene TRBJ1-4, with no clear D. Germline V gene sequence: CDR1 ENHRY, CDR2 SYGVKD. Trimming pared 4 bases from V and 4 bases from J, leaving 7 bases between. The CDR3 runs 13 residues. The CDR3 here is CAISVHNNEKLFF. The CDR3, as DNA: TGTGCCATCAGTGTACACAATAATGAAAAACTGTTTTTT.

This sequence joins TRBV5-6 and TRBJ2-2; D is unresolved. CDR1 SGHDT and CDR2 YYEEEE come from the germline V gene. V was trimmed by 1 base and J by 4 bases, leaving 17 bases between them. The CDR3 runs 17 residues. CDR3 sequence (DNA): TGTGCCAGCAGCTTGTCTAGTTGGCTAGACCGCACCGGGGAGCTGTTTTTT. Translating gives CASSLSSWLDRTGELFF.

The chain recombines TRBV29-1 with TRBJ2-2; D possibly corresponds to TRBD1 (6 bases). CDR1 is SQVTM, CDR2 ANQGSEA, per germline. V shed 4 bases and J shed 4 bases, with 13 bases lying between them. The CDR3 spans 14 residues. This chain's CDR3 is CSVVGTQGTGELFF. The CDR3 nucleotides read TGCAGCGTTGTTGGGACACAAGGCACCGGGGAGCTGTTTTTT.

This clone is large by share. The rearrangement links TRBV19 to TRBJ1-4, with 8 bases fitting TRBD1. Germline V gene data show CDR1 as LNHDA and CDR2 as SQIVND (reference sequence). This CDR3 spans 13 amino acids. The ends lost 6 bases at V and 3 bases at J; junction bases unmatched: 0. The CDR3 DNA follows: TGTGCCAGTAGGGGACAGGCTAATGAAAAACTGTTTTTT. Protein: CASRGQANEKLFF.